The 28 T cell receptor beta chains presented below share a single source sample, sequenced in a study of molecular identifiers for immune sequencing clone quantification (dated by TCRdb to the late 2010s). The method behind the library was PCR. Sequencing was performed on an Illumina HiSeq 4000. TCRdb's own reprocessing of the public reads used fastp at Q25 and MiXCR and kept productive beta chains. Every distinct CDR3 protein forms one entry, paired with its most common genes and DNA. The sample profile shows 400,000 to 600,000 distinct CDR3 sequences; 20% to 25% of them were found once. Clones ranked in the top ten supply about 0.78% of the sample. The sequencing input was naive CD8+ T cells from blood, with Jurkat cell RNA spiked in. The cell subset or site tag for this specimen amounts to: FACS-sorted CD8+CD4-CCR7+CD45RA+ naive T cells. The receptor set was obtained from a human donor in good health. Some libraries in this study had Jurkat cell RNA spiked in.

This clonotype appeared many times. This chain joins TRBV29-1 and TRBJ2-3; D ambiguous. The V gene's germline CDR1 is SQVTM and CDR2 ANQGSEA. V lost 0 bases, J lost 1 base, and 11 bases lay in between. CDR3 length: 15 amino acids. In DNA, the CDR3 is TGCAGCGTTGAAGATCACCAGGACCGCACAGATACGCAGTATTTT. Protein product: CSVEDHQDRTDTQYF.

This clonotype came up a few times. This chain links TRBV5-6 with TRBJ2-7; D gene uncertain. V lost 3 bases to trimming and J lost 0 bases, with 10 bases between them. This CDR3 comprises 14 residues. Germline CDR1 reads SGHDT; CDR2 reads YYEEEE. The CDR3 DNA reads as TGTGCCAGCAGCTCGAAAGGGTCCTCCTACGAGCAGTACTTC. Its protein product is CASSSKGSSYEQYF.

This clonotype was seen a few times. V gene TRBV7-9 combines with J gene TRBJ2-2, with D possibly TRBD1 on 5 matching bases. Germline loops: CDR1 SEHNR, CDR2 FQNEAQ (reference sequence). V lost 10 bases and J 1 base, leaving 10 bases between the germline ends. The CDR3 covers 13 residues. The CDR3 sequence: CAIPTENTGELFF. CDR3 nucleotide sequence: TGTGCCATTCCGACAGAGAACACCGGGGAGCTGTTTTTT.

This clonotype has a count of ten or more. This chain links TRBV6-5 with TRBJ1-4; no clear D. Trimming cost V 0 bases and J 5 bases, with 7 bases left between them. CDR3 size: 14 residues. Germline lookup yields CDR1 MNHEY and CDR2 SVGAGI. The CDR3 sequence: CASSYSVGNEKLFF. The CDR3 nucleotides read TGTGCCAGCAGTTACTCTGTGGGAAATGAAAAACTGTTTTTT.

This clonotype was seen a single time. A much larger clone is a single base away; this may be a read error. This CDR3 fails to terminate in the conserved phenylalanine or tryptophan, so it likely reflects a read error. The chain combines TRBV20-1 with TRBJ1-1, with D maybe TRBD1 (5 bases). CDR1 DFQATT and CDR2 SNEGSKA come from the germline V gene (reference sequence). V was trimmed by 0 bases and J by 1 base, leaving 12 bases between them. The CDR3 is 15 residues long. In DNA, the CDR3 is TGCAGTGCTAGAGATGGAGGGGTCACGAACACTGAAGCTTTCTCT. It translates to CSARDGGVTNTEAFS.

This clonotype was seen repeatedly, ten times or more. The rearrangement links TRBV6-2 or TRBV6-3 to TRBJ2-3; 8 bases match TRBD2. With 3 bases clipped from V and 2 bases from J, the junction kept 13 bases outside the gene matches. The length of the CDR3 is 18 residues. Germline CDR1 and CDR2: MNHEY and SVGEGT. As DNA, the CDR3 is TGTGCCAGCAGTTATGAGCGGGGGCCGAATATCTTCACAGATACGCAGTATTTT. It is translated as CASSYERGPNIFTDTQYF.

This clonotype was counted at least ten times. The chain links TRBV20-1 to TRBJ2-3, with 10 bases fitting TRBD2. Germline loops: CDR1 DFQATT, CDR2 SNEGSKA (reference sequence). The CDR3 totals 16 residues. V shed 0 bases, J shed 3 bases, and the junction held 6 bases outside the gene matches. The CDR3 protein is CSARDRLAGVTDTQYF. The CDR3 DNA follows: TGCAGTGCTAGAGATCGCCTAGCGGGAGTAACAGATACGCAGTATTTT.

The DNA for the CDR3 is TGTGCCTGGAGTACTAACAAATTCACTGAAGCTTTCTTT. Protein: CAWSTNKFTEAFF. The chain links TRBV30 to TRBJ1-1; D remains ambiguous. CDR3 length equals 13 residues. CDR1 is GTSNPN, CDR2 SVGIG, per germline (reference sequence). V was trimmed by 2 bases and J by 4 bases, leaving 11 bases between them.

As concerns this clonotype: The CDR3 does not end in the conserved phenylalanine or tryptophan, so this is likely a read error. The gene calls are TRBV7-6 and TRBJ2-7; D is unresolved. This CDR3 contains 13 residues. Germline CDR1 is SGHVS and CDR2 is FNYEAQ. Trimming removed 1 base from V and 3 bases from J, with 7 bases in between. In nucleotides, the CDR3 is TGTGCCAGCAGCTTAGGACACCGCTACGAGCAGTACTCC. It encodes CASSLGHRYEQYS.

Here the CDR3 DNA reads TGTGCCAGCAGGAGACTGGGGGATTTTAATGAAAAACTGTTTTTT. Its protein is CASRRLGDFNEKLFF. V and J are TRBV27 and TRBJ1-4; TRBD1 might be the D (5 bases). This CDR3 region has 15 residues. CDR1 and CDR2 from the germline V gene are MNHEY and SMNVEV (reference sequence). Trimming shortened V by 6 bases and J by 4 bases, and 15 bases separated the two germline ends.

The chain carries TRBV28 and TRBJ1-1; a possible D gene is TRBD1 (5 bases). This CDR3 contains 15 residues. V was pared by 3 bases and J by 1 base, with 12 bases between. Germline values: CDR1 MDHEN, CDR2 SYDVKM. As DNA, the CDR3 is TGTGCCAGCAGTTTCTGGGGGGATCGGAACACTGAAGCTTTCTTT. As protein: CASSFWGDRNTEAFF.

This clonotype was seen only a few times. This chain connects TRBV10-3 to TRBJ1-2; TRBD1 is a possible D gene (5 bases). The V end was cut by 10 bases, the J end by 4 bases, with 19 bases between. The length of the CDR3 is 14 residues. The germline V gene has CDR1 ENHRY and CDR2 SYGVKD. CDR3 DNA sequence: TGTGCCACCGGGACCAGAGGGAACTCCTATGGCTACACCTTC. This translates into CATGTRGNSYGYTF.

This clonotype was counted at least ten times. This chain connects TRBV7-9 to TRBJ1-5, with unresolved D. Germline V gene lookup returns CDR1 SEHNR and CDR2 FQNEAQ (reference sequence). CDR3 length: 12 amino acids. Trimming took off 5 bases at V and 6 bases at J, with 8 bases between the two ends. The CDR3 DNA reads TGTGCCAGCAGCGCCTGGGGTCAGCCCCAGCATTTT. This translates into CASSAWGQPQHF.

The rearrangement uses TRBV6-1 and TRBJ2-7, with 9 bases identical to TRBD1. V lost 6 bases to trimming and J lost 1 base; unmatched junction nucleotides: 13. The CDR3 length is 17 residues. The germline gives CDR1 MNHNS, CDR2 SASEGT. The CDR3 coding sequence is TGTGCCAGCAGAGATCCTTTCACAGGGGGCCCTTCCTACGAGCAGTACTTC. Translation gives CASRDPFTGGPSYEQYF.

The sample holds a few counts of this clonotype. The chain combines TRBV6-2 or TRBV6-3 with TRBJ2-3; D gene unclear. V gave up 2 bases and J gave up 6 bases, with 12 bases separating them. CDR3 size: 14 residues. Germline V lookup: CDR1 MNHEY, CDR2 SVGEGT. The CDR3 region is CASSYVSLSDTQYF. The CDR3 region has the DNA TGTGCCAGCAGTTACGTCTCTCTCTCCGATACGCAGTATTTT.

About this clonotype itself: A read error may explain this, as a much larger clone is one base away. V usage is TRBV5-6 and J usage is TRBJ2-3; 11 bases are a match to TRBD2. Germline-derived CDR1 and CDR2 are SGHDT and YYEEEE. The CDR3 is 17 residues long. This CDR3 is CASSPGLAEPSTDTQCF. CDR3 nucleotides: TGTGCCAGCAGCCCGGGACTAGCGGAGCCTAGCACAGATACGCAGTGTTTT. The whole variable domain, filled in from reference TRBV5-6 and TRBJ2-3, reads DAGVTQSPTHLIKTRGQQVTLRCSPKSGHDTVSWYQQALGQGPQFIFQYYEEEERQRGNFPDRFSGHQFPNYSSELNVNALLLGDSALYLCASSPGLAEPSTDTQCFGPGTRLTVL.

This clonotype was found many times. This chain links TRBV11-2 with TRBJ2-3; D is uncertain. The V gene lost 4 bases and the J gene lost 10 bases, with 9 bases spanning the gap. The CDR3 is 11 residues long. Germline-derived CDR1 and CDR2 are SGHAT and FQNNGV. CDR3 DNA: TGTGCCAGCAGCTCCCCTACGGCGCAGTATTTT. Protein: CASSSPTAQYF.

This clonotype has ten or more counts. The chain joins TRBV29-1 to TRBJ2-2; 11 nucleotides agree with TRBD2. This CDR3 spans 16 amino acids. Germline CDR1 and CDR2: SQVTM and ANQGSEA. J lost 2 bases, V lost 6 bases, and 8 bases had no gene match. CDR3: CSVGSLAGDNTGELFF. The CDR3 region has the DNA TGCAGCGTGGGGTCACTAGCGGGGGATAACACCGGGGAGCTGTTTTTT.

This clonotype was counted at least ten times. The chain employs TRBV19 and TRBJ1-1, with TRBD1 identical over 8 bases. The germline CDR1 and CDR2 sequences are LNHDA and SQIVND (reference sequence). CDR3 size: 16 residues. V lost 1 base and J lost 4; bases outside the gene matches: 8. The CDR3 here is CASSIAQGAWATEAFF. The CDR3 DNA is TGTGCCAGTAGTATAGCCCAGGGGGCGTGGGCCACTGAAGCTTTCTTT.

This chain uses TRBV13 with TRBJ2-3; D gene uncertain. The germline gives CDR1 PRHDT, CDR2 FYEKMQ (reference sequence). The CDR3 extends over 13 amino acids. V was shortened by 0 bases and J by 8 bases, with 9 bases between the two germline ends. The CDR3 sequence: CASSLGPSGTQYF. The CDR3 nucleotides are TGTGCCAGCAGCTTAGGGCCGTCAGGTACGCAGTATTTT.

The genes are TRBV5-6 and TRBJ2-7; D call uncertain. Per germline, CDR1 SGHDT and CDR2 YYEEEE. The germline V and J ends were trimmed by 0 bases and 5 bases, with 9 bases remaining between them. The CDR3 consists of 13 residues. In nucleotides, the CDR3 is TGTGCCAGCAGCTTGGTCGCGGCAGACGAGCAGTACTTC. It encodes CASSLVAADEQYF.

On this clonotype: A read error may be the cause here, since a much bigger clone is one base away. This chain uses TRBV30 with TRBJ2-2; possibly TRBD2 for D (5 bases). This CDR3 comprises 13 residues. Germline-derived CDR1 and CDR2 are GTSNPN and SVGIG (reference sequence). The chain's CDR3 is CAWSLPGSGEPFF. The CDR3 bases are TGTGCCTGGAGCCTACCGGGATCCGGGGAGCCGTTTTTT.

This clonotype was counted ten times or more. The CDR3 region is CASSPGFTSTDTQYF. The CDR3 nucleotides read TGTGCCAGCAGCCCAGGGTTTACCAGCACAGATACGCAGTATTTT. The chain employs TRBV13 and TRBJ2-3; D is perhaps TRBD1 (5 bases). The CDR3 sequence is 15 residues long. Germline CDR1 and CDR2: PRHDT and FYEKMQ (reference sequence). V gave up 5 bases and J gave up 0 bases, with 12 bases separating them.

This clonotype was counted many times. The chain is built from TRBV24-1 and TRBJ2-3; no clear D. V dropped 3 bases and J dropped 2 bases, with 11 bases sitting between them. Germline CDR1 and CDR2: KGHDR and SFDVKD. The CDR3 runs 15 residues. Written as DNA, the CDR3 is TGTGCCACCAGTGATAGTATTAGAACCACAGATACGCAGTATTTT. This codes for CATSDSIRTTDTQYF.

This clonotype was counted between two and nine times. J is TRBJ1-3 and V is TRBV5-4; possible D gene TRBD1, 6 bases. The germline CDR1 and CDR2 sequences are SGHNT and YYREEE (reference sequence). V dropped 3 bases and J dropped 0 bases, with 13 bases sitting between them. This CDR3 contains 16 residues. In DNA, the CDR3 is TGTGCCAGCAGCTATCAACAGGGCTTCTCTGGAAACACCATATATTTT. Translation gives CASSYQQGFSGNTIYF.

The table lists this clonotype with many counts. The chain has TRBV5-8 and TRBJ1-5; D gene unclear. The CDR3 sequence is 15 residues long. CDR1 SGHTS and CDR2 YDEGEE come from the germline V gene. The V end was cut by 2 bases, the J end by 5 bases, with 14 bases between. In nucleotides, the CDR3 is TGTGCCAGCAGCTTTTTCAGGTCGGGGTATCAGCCCCAGCATTTT. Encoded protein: CASSFFRSGYQPQHF.

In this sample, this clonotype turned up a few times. CDR3 DNA: TGCGCCAGCAGCCAAGAGAGCGGGCCGCAATACAATGAGCAGTTCTTC. Its protein product is CASSQESGPQYNEQFF. The genes are TRBV4-1 and TRBJ2-1, with D tentatively TRBD2 (6 bases). The V gene lost 0 bases and the J gene lost 4 bases, with 13 bases spanning the gap. The germline V gene has CDR1 MGHRA and CDR2 YSYEKL. The length of the CDR3 is 16 residues.

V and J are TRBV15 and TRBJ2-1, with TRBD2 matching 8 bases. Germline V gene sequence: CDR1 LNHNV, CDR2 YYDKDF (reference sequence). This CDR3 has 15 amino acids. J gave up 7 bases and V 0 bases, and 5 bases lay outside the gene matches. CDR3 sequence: CATSRDRGGVNEQFF. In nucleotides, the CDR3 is TGTGCCACCAGCAGAGATCGGGGGGGCGTGAATGAGCAGTTCTTC.